This TCR beta chain was documented in a study of vaccination and CD4 T cells after COVID-19. As for the study in general: A vaccine, either BNT162b2 or mRNA-1273, was given to participants in two doses.

Noted treatment: roughly ten-day PBMC culture with coronavirus spike peptide pools or control peptides (ViraFEST assay). Following expansion of antigen-specific T cells with peptide pools, ViraFEST then sequenced TCRs. Cultures used 1.5 million to 2.5 million PBMCs per well, 10 IU/ml IL-2 and around 10 ug/ml peptides. In the case of this clonotype: Its antigen is undetermined.

The Oncomine TCR Beta short-read assay sequenced DNA from cultured CD4+ T cells. TCRdb reprocessed the PCR reads with MiXCR, giving one entry per CDR3 protein. Of thousands of distinct CDR3 sequences listed, around 50% are singletons. The CDR3 extends over 16 amino acids. The germline V gene encodes CDR1 DFQATT and CDR2 SNEGSKA (reference sequence). Trimming pared 6 bases from V and 1 base from J, leaving 19 bases between. The specimen sequenced was CD4+ T cells from blood, cultured in vitro. The chain has TRBV20-1 and TRBJ1-3; D remains ambiguous. This TCR was sampled from a human donor who had recovered from COVID-19. The CDR3 spells CSADSGRASSGNTIYF. The CDR3 DNA is TGCAGTGCAGACTCGGGTAGGGCCTCGTCTGGAAACACCATATATTTT.